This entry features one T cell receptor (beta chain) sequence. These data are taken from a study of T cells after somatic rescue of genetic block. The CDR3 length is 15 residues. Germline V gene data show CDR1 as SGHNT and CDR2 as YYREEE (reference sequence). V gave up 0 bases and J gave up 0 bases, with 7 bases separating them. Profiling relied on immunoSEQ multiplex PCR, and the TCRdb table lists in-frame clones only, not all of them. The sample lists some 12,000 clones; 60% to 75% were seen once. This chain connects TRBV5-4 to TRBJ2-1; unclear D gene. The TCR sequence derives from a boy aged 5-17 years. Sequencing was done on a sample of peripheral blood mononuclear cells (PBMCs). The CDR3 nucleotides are TGTGCCAGCAGCTTGGTTTTGAGCTCCTACAATGAGCAGTTCTTC. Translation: CASSLVLSSYNEQFF.